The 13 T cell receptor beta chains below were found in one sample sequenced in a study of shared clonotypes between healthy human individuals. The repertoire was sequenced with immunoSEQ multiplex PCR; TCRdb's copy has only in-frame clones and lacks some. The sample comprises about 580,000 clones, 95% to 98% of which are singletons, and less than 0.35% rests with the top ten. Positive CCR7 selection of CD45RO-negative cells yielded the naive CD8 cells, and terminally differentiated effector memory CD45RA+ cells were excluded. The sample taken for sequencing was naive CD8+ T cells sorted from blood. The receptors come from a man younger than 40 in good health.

DNA for the CDR3: TGTGCCAGCCGGTCTGTCGGGTATGGCTACACCTTC. As protein: CASRSVGYGYTF. The chain combines TRBV27 with TRBJ1-2; no reliable D call. CDR3 length: 12 amino acids. The germline V gene encodes CDR1 MNHEY and CDR2 SMNVEV (reference sequence). The V end was cut by 8 bases, the J end by 5 bases, with 12 bases between.

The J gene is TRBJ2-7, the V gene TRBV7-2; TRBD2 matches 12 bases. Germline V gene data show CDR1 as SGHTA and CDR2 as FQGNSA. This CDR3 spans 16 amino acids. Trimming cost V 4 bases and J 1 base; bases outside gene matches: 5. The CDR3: CASSSRTSGTSYEQYF. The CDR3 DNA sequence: TGTGCCAGCAGCTCCCGGACTAGCGGGACATCCTACGAGCAGTACTTC.

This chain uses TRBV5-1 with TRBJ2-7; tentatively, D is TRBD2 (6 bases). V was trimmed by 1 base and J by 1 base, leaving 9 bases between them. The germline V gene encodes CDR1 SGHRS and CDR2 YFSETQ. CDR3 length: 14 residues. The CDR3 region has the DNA TGCGCCAGCAGCTTGCTTAGCGGTTCCTACGAGCAGTACTTC. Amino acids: CASSLLSGSYEQYF.

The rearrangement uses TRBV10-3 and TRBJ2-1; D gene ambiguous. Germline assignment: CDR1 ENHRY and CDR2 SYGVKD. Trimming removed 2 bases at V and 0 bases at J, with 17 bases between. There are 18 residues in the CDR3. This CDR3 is CAISEPEISRTSYNEQFF. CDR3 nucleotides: TGTGCCATCAGTGAGCCCGAGATATCCCGGACCTCCTACAATGAGCAGTTCTTC.

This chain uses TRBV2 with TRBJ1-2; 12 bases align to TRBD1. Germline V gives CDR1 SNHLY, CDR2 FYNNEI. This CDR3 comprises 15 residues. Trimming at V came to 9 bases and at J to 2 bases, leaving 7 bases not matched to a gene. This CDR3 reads CASPGQGAPNYGYTF. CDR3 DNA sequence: TGTGCCAGTCCGGGACAGGGGGCGCCAAACTATGGCTACACCTTC.

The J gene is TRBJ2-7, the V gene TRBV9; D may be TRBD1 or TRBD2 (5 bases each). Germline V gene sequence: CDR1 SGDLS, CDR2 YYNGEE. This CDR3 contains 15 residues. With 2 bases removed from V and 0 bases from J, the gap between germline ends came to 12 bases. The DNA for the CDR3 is TGTGCCAGCAGCGTTGGTGGGGACCTCTCCTACGAGCAGTACTTC. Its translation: CASSVGGDLSYEQYF. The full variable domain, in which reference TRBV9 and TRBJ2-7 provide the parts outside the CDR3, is DSGVTQTPKHLITATGQRVTLRCSPRSGDLSVYWYQQSLDQGLQFLIQYYNGEERAKGNILERFSAQQFPDLHSELNLSSLELGDSALYFCASSVGGDLSYEQYFGPGTRLTVT.

In DNA form, the CDR3 reads TGTGCCAGCTCACCAAACTACGAGCAGTACTTC. Amino acid sequence: CASSPNYEQYF. The chain couples TRBV18 to TRBJ2-7; no clear D. There are 11 residues in the CDR3. V lost 2 bases to trimming and J lost 3 bases, with 2 bases between them. CDR1 KGHSH and CDR2 LQKENI come from the germline V gene.

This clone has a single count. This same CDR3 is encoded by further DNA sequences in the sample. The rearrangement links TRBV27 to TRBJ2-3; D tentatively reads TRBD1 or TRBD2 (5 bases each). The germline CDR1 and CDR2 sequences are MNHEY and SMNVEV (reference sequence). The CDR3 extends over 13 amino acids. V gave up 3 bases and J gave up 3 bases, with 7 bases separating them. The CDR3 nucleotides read TGTGCCAGCAGTTTGAGGGGTACAGATACGCAGTATTTT. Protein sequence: CASSLRGTDTQYF.

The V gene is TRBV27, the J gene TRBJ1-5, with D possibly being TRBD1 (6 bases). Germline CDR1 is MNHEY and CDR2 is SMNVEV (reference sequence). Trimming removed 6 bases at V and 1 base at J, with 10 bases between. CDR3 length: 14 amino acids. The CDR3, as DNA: TGTGCCAGCAGCAGGGGCGAAAGCAATCAGCCCCAGCATTTT. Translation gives CASSRGESNQPQHF.

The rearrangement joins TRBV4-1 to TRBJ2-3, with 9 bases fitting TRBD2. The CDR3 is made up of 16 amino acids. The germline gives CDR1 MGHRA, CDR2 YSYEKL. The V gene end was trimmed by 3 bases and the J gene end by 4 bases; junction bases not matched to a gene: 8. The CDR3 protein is CASSQSGLARADTQYF. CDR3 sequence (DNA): TGCGCCAGCAGCCAGTCTGGACTAGCGAGAGCAGATACGCAGTATTTT.

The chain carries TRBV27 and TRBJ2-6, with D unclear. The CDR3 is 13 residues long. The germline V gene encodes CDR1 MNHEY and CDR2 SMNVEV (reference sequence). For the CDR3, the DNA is TGTGCTTCGCGCCGCTCTGGGGCCAACGTCCTGACTTTC. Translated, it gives CASRRSGANVLTF.

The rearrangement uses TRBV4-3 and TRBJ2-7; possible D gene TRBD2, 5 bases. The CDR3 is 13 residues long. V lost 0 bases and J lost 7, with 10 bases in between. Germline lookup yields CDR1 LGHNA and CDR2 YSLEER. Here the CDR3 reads CASSQEGAREQYF. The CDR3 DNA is TGCGCCAGCAGCCAAGAGGGAGCTCGGGAGCAGTACTTC.

CDR3 in amino acids: CASSLSPTGYGYTF. The CDR3 nucleotides read TGTGCCAGCAGCTTAAGCCCGACAGGCTATGGCTACACCTTC. The gene calls are TRBV7-2 and TRBJ1-2; a possible D gene is TRBD1 (6 bases). Trimming left V 2 bases short and J 4 bases short, with 11 bases between. Germline V gene data show CDR1 as SGHTA and CDR2 as FQGNSA. The CDR3 has 14 amino acids.